These 17 T cell receptor beta chains were all obtained from the same sample, sequenced in a study. The assay was immunoSEQ multiplex PCR, and TCRdb's table has in-frame clones only and misses some. This sample yields around 50,000 clones, of which more than 80% are seen a single time; roughly 10% belongs to the top ten. Sequencing was carried out using PBMCs. Every receptor here comes from a man in his forties with rheumatoid arthritis.

The genes are TRBV5-1 and TRBJ2-7; D is uncertain. Germline lookup yields CDR1 SGHRS and CDR2 YFSETQ. The germline V and J ends were trimmed by 4 bases and 0 bases, with 8 bases remaining between them. CDR3 length: 13 residues. The CDR3 is CASSVAVSYEQYF. The CDR3, as DNA: TGCGCCAGCAGCGTAGCAGTCTCCTACGAGCAGTACTTC.

This rearrangement joins TRBV21-1 to TRBJ2-7; TRBD1, the table's D call, lacks a check against the DNA. TRBV21-1 is a listed pseudogene. The CDR3 is 16 residues long. The CDR3 sequence is CASSDGWGQVTYEQYF. In nucleotides, the CDR3 is TGTGCCAGCAGCGACGGGTGGGGACAGGTGACCTACGAGCAGTACTTC.

The chain recombines TRBV9 with TRBJ2-1; possibly TRBD2 for D (5 bases). Germline assignment: CDR1 SGDLS and CDR2 YYNGEE. V was shortened by 3 bases and J by 4 bases, with 8 bases between the two germline ends. The CDR3 covers 13 residues. The CDR3 DNA follows: TGTGCCAGCAGCGAGGGAGATTACAATGAGCAGTTCTTC. As protein: CASSEGDYNEQFF.

The rearrangement uses TRBV7-9 and TRBJ2-3, with 7 nucleotides matching TRBD1. The CDR3 is 15 residues long. With 5 bases clipped from V and 2 bases from J, the junction kept 7 bases outside the gene matches. Germline V CDR1 and CDR2: SEHNR, FQNEAQ (reference sequence). The CDR3 region is CASSPWTGSTDTQYF. CDR3 nucleotides: TGTGCCAGCAGCCCGTGGACAGGCTCCACAGATACGCAGTATTTT.

The chain is built from TRBV19 and TRBJ1-1; 8 bases are a match to TRBD1. The J segment lost 0 bases and the V segment lost 3 bases, leaving 6 bases of the junction unmatched. Per the germline V gene, CDR1 is LNHDA and CDR2 is SQIVND (reference sequence). The length of the CDR3 is 16 residues. The CDR3 here is CASSIQDRAMNTEAFF. The CDR3 DNA follows: TGTGCCAGTAGTATCCAGGACAGGGCCATGAACACTGAAGCTTTCTTT.

This chain uses TRBV12-3 or TRBV12-4 with TRBJ2-2; D not resolved. The CDR3 extends over 13 amino acids. V lost 3 bases, J lost 4 bases, and 6 bases lay in between. The CDR3: CASSLLVTGELFF. CDR3 DNA sequence: TGTGCCAGCAGTTTGCTAGTCACCGGGGAGCTGTTTTTT.

The chain couples TRBV9 to TRBJ1-1; unclear D gene. The germline CDR1 and CDR2 sequences are SGDLS and YYNGEE. The germline V and J ends were trimmed by 0 bases and 4 bases, with 10 bases remaining between them. CDR3 size: 14 residues. The CDR3 spells CASSVAPAGTEAFF. The CDR3 DNA follows: TGTGCCAGCAGCGTAGCCCCGGCGGGCACTGAAGCTTTCTTT.

The chain couples TRBV6-2 or TRBV6-3 to TRBJ2-3; D is ambiguous. The CDR3 is 16 amino acids. With 2 bases removed from V and 1 base from J, the gap between germline ends came to 13 bases. From germline, CDR1 is MNHEY and CDR2 SVGEGT. CDR3 residues: CASSYLLESRTDTQYF. DNA of the CDR3: TGTGCCAGCAGTTACCTGCTTGAGAGCCGCACAGATACGCAGTATTTT.

The V and J genes are TRBV5-1 and TRBJ2-2; 8 nucleotides align to TRBD1. The CDR3 contains 16 residues. V shed 3 bases and J 6 bases; nucleotides not matched to a gene: 10. Germline CDR1 reads SGHRS; CDR2 reads YFSETQ. DNA of the CDR3: TGCGCCAGCAGCTCCGCCGGACAGGGTGCGTCCGGGGAGCTGTTTTTT. Protein product: CASSSAGQGASGELFF.

This clone has a single count. This sequence joins TRBV6-6 and TRBJ1-6; a possible D gene is TRBD1 (5 bases). The CDR3 runs to 15 residues. Germline V gives CDR1 MNHNY, CDR2 SVGAGI (reference sequence). V was shortened by 2 bases and J by 5 bases, with 10 bases between the two germline ends. For the CDR3, the DNA is TGTGCCAGCAGTTACAGTCCAGGGAATAATTCACCCCTCCACTTT. Protein: CASSYSPGNNSPLHF.

The V and J genes are TRBV29-1 and TRBJ2-3; the match to TRBD1 covers 9 bases. Per germline, CDR1 SQVTM and CDR2 ANQGSEA. CDR3 length: 15 residues. The J segment lost 3 bases and the V segment lost 6 bases, leaving 10 bases of the junction unmatched. CDR3 nucleotide sequence: TGCAGCGTCAGGGACAGGGTGGGTCGAACAGATACGCAGTATTTT. It is translated as CSVRDRVGRTDTQYF.

This clone was recorded once. This sequence joins TRBV11-2 and TRBJ2-6; D is perhaps TRBD1 (5 bases). The CDR3 is 14 amino acids. V lost 11 bases and J lost 0, with 11 bases in between. Germline V gene lookup returns CDR1 SGHAT and CDR2 FQNNGV. CDR3 residues: CAQGRTSGANVLTF. The DNA of the CDR3 is TGTGCCCAGGGTCGGACCTCTGGGGCCAACGTCCTGACTTTC.

The CDR3 coding sequence is TGTGCCAGTAGTAACAAGGATACCTACGAGCAGTACTTC. It specifies CASSNKDTYEQYF. The rearrangement links TRBV19 to TRBJ2-7; D not resolved. Germline V gene lookup returns CDR1 LNHDA and CDR2 SQIVND (reference sequence). The CDR3 has 13 residues. V lost 4 bases and J 2 bases, leaving 9 bases between the germline ends.

This rearrangement joins TRBV7-2 to TRBJ1-2; D not certain. This CDR3 has 16 amino acids. Germline lookup yields CDR1 SGHTA and CDR2 FQGNSA. V gave up 5 bases and J gave up 0 bases, with 16 bases separating them. The CDR3 protein is CASSTQLRGANYGYTF. CDR3 coding DNA: TGTGCCAGCAGCACCCAATTGCGGGGAGCTAACTATGGCTACACCTTC. Full variable domain (missing parts from reference TRBV7-2 and TRBJ1-2): GAGVSQSPSNKVTEKGKDVELRCDPISGHTALYWYRQSLGQGLEFLIYFQGNSAPDKSGLPSDRFSAERTGGSVSTLTIQRTQQEDSAVYLCASSTQLRGANYGYTFGSGTRLTVV.

The chain has TRBV11-2 and TRBJ2-3; 9 nucleotides match TRBD2. Trimming removed 4 bases from V and 2 bases from J; junction bases left unmatched: 16. The CDR3 extends over 19 amino acids. Germline CDR1 reads SGHAT; CDR2 reads FQNNGV. The CDR3 sequence: CASSSPGRGRAYFTDTQYF. The CDR3 DNA reads TGTGCCAGCAGCTCCCCTGGTCGCGGGAGGGCTTATTTCACAGATACGCAGTATTTT.

This clone was counted a single time. The rearrangement links TRBV5-6 to TRBJ2-3; 8 positions match TRBD2. The ends lost 2 bases at V and 2 bases at J; junction bases unmatched: 13. Germline V gene sequence: CDR1 SGHDT, CDR2 YYEEEE. This CDR3 has 18 residues. Written as DNA, the CDR3 is TGTGCCAGCAGCTTAGAGGGTGAGACTAGCGTTTACACAGATACGCAGTATTTT. It specifies CASSLEGETSVYTDTQYF. The full variable domain, with the rest looked up from reference TRBV5-6 and TRBJ2-3, is DAGVTQSPTHLIKTRGQQVTLRCSPKSGHDTVSWYQQALGQGPQFIFQYYEEEERQRGNFPDRFSGHQFPNYSSELNVNALLLGDSALYLCASSLEGETSVYTDTQYFGPGTRLTVL.

The DNA of the CDR3 is TGTGCCAGCAGCTTAGTTTCAAATACGCAGTATTTT. Amino acid sequence: CASSLVSNTQYF. The chain recombines TRBV6-2 or TRBV6-3 with TRBJ2-3; D not certain. Trimming took off 6 bases at V and 7 bases at J, with 11 bases between the two ends. Germline-derived CDR1 and CDR2 are MNHEY and SVGEGT. The CDR3 loop spans 12 amino acids.